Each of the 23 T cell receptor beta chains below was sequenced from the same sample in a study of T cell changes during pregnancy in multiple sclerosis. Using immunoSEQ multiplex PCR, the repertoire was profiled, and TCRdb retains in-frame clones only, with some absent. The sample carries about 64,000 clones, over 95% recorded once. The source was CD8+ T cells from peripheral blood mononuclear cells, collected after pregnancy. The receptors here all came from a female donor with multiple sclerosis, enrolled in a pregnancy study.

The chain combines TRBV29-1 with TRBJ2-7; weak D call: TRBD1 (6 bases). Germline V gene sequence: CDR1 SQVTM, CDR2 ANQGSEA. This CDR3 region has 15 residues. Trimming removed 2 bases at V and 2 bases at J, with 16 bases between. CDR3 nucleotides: TGCAGCGTTGAAATTGGGTTGGCAGGGGCCTACGAGCAGTACTTC. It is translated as CSVEIGLAGAYEQYF.

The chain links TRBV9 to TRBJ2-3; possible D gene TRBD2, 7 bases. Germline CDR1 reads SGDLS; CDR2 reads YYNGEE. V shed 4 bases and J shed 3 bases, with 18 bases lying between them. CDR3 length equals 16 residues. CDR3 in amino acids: CASSFEGGGRTDTQYF. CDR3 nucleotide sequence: TGTGCCAGCAGCTTCGAGGGGGGGGGTAGGACAGATACGCAGTATTTT.

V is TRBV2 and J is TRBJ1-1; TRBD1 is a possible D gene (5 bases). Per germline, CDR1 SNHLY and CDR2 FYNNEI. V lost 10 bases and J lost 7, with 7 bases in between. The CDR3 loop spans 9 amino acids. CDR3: CAKGIEAFF. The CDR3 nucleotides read TGTGCCAAGGGGATTGAAGCTTTCTTT.

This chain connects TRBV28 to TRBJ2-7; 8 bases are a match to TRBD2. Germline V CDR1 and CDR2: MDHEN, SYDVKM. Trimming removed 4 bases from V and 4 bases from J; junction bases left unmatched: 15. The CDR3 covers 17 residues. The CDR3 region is CASSSPLKTSGGYEQYF. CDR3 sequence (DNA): TGTGCCAGCAGTTCCCCCCTCAAAACTAGCGGAGGGTACGAGCAGTACTTC.

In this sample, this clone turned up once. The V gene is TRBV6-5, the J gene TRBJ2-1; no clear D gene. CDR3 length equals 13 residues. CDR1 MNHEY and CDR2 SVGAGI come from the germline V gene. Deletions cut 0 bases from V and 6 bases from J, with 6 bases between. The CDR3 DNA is TGTGCCAGCAGTTACTCGAGTTTCAATGAGCAGTTCTTC. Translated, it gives CASSYSSFNEQFF.

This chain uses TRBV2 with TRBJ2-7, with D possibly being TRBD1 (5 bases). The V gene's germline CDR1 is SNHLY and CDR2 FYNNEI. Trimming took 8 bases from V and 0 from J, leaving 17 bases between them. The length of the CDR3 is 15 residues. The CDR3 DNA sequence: TGTGCCAGCGTGGGTACAGGTTCACACTCCTACGAGCAGTACTTC. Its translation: CASVGTGSHSYEQYF.

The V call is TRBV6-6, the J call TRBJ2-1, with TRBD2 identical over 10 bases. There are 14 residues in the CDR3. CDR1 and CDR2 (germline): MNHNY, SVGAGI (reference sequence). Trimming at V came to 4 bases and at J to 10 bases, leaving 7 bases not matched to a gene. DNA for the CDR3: TGTGCCAGCAGTTTAAGAGCTAGCGGGAGCGAGCAGTTCTTC. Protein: CASSLRASGSEQFF.

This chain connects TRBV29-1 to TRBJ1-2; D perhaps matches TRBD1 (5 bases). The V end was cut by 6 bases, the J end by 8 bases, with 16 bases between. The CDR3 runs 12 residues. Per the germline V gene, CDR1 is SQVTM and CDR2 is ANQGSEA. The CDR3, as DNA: TGCAGCGTGATTCAGGGAATTGAGGGCTACACCTTC. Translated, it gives CSVIQGIEGYTF.

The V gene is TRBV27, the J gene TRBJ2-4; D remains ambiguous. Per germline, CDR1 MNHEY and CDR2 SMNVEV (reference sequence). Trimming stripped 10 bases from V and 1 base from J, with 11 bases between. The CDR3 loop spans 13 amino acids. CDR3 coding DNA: TGTGCCACCAGCCTATCCGCCAAAAACATTCAGTACTTC. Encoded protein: CATSLSAKNIQYF.

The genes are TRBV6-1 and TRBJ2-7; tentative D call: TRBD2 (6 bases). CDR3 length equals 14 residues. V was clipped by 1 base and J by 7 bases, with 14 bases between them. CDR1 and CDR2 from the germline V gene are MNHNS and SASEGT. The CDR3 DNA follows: TGTGCCAGCAGTGAAGGGAGAGGGGCGGGGGAGCAGTACTTC. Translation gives CASSEGRGAGEQYF.

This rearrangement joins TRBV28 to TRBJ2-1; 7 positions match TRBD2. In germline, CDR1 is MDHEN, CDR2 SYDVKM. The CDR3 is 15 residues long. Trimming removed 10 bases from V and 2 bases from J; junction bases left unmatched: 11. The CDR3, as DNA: TGTGCCACCGGGAAGGCGCTAGCGGCCTACAATGAGCAGTTCTTC. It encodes CATGKALAAYNEQFF.

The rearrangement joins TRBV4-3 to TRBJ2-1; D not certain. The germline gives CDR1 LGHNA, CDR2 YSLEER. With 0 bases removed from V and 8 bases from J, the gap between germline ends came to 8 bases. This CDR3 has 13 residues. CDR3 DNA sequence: TGCGCCAGCAGCCAAGACGGCGGTGATGAGCAGTTCTTC. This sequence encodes CASSQDGGDEQFF.

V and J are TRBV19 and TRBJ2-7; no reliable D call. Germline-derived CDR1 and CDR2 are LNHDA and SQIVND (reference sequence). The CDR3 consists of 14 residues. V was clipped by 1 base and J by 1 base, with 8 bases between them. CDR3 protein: CASSIAGVSYEQYF. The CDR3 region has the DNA TGTGCCAGTAGTATAGCAGGCGTTTCCTACGAGCAGTACTTC.

The CDR3 coding sequence is TGTGCCAGCAAGCGGGAGGCGAGTACAGATACGCAGTATTTT. This gives the protein CASKREASTDTQYF. J is TRBJ2-3 and V is TRBV28; 9 positions match TRBD2. Looked up from germline, CDR1 is MDHEN and CDR2 is SYDVKM. CDR3 length equals 14 residues. After removal of 7 bases from V and 3 bases from J, the junction contained 5 bases not matched to a gene.

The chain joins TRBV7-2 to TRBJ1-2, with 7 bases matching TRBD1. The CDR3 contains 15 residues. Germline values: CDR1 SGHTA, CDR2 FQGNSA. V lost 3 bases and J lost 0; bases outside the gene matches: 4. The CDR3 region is CASSLNRGANYGYTF. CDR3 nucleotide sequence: TGTGCCAGCAGCTTGAACAGGGGCGCTAACTATGGCTACACCTTC.

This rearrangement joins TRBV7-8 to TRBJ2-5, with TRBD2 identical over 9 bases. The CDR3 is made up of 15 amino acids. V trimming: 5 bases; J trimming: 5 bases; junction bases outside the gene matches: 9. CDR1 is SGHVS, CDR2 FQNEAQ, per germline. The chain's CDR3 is CASSALAGVVETQYF. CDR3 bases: TGTGCCAGCAGCGCGTTAGCGGGAGTAGTGGAGACCCAGTACTTC.

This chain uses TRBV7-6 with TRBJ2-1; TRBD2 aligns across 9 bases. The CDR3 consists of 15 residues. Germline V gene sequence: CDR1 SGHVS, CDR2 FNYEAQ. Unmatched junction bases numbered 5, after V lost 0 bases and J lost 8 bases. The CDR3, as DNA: TGTGCCAGCAGCTTAGCGGCGGGAGGGCTTGATGAGCAGTTCTTC. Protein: CASSLAAGGLDEQFF.

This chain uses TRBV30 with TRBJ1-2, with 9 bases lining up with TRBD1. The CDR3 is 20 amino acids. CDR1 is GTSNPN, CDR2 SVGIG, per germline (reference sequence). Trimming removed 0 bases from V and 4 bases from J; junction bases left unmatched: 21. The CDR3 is CAWSVPRVPVRTGVPYGYTF. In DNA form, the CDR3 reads TGTGCCTGGAGTGTACCAAGGGTGCCCGTCCGGACAGGGGTCCCCTATGGCTACACCTTC.

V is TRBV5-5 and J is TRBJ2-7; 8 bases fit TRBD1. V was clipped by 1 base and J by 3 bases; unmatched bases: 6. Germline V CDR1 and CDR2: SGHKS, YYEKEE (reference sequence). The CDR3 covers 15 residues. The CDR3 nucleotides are TGTGCCAGCAGCTTGAAGACAGGGGCCCTCTACGAGCAGTACTTC. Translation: CASSLKTGALYEQYF. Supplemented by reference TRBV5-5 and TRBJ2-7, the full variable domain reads DAGVTQSPTHLIKTRGQQVTLRCSPISGHKSVSWYQQVLGQGPQFIFQYYEKEERGRGNFPDRFSARQFPNYSSELNVNALLLGDSALYLCASSLKTGALYEQYFGPGTRLTVT.

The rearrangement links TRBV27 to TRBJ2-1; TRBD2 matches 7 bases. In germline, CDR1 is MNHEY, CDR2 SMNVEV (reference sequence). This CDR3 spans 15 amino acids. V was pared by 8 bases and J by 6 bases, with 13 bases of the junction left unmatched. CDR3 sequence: CASGDRAAGTNEQFF. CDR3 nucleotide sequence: TGTGCCAGCGGAGACCGCGCAGCGGGGACCAATGAGCAGTTCTTC.

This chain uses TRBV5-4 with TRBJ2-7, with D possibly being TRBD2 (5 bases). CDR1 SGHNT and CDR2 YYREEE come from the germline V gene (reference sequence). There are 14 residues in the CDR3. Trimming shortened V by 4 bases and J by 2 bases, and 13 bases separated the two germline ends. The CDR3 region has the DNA TGTGCCAGCAGCCTGGGAGCGTCGACCTACGAGCAGTACTTC. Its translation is CASSLGASTYEQYF.

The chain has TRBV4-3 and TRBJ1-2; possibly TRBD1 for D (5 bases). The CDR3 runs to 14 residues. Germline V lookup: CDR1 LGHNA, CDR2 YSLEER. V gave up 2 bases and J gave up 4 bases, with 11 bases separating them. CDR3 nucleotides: TGCGCCAGCAGCCAACAGGGTTCCCTCTATGGCTACACCTTC. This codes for CASSQQGSLYGYTF.

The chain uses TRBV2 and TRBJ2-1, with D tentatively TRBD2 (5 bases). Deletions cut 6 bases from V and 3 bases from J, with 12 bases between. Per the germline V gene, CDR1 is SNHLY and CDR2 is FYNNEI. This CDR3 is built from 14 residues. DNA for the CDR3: TGTGCCAGCAGACAGCGGCCTTACTACAATGAGCAGTTCTTC. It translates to CASRQRPYYNEQFF.